The rows below give T cell receptor beta chains drawn from one sample of a study of spatial heterogeneity in lung cancer. TCRdb independently ran MiXCR on the 5' RACE reads; one entry per CDR3 protein. The top ten hold roughly 7.4% of the sample, which has about 24,000 distinct CDR3 sequences, 8.8% seen once. Material: lung tumor tissue, obtained at surgery. The receptors here all came from a male donor with early-stage non-small cell lung cancer. Each CDR3 is given with its conserved first and last residue. Each record gives: CDR3 length, V gene, CDR3 protein.

>18|TRBV21-1
CASSKVGTGGRDNQPQHF
>15|TRBV7-2
CASSLNSATYEKLFF
>12|TRBV11-2
CASSSQTGELFF
>14|TRBV28
CASSLLQGMYGYTF
>12|TRBV14
CASGSTSDIQYF
>14|TRBV7-9
CASSFGLGGNEQFF
>11|TRBV29-1
CSVGEGPEQYF
>13|TRBV12-3/TRBV12-4
CASRGISNQPQHF
>14|TRBV28
CASRGGDSTDTQYF
>13|TRBV20-1
CSAPRDSSYEQYF
>13|TRBV20-1
CSARDITRGQAFF
>14|TRBV12-3/TRBV12-4
CATLTGTPYNEQFF
>15|TRBV9
CASSPGGSSYNEQFF
>14|TRBV12-3/TRBV12-4
CASSPVTGSNEQFF
>14|TRBV7-6
CASSLETLNTEAFF
>18|TRBV5-1
CASSLFPPKDGRLETQYF
>14|TRBV12-3/TRBV12-4
CASSFRTAKSGYTF
>15|TRBV4-2
CASSQAGTTNYGYTF
>12|TRBV10-2
CASSESREKLFF
>16|TRBV20-1
CSARDRRGGFYNEQFF
>13|TRBV5-1
CASSFEVGTEAFF
>12|TRBV29-1
CTTTGQNYGYTF
>14|TRBV19
CASHLGQALYGYTF
>15|TRBV5-4
CASSQDRGGSYEQYF
>15|TRBV28
CASSLGGAGGNTQYF
>16|TRBV6-2/TRBV6-3
CASSYDRSIAKNIQYF
>12|TRBV7-2
CASKPLADTQYF
>16|TRBV18
CASSPTGQGGTGELFF
>14|TRBV28
CASSPGTAALEQYF
>15|TRBV18
CASSRGRGLQETQYF